The 11 T cell receptor beta chains listed next were all sequenced from one sample in a study of cytomegalovirus exposure and HLA in healthy donors. The PCR contained 60 Vbeta and 13 Jbeta primers. The assay was immunoSEQ multiplex PCR, and TCRdb's table has in-frame clones only and misses some. The sample includes around 150,000 clones, over 50% of them seen just once. The source material was PBMCs. The receptors come from a human donor in good health.

A note on this clone: Germline is not matched at one junction end, which may reflect a read error. The rearrangement links TRBV27 to TRBJ2-1; 7 bases match TRBD1. The V gene's germline CDR1 is MNHEY and CDR2 SMNVEV (reference sequence). The CDR3 has 15 amino acids. The CDR3 region is CASSFRRDSYTEQFF. DNA for the CDR3: TGTGCCAGCAGTTTCCGCCGGGACAGCTACACTGAGCAGTTCTTC.

V is TRBV6-5 and J is TRBJ2-5, with a possible D match to TRBD2 (5 bases). Trimming left V 8 bases short and J 7 bases short, with 17 bases between. This CDR3 has 13 amino acids. Germline assignment: CDR1 MNHEY and CDR2 SVGAGI. CDR3 in amino acids: CASGLSHEGTQYF. CDR3 in DNA: TGTGCCAGCGGACTGAGCCATGAGGGGACCCAGTACTTC.

The rearrangement joins TRBV19 to TRBJ2-5; perhaps TRBD2 as D (6 bases). This CDR3 spans 16 amino acids. Germline CDR1 and CDR2: LNHDA and SQIVND (reference sequence). V was trimmed by 2 bases and J by 3 bases, leaving 16 bases between them. CDR3 protein: CASSIPSYTGEETQYF. In nucleotides, the CDR3 is TGTGCCAGTAGTATACCCTCCTATACGGGGGAAGAGACCCAGTACTTC.

J is TRBJ2-3 and V is TRBV11-2; D not resolved. V was cut by 1 base and J by 6 bases, with 11 bases left in between. The CDR3 has 14 amino acids. Germline values: CDR1 SGHAT, CDR2 FQNNGV. The CDR3 DNA follows: TGTGCCAGCAGCTTAGCAGCGTTCCGGGATACGCAGTATTTT. Protein: CASSLAAFRDTQYF.

In this sample, this clone turned up once. The rearrangement links TRBV11-3 to TRBJ2-3, with 11 bases aligning to TRBD2. Germline CDR1 SGHNT, CDR2 YENEEA. The length of the CDR3 is 17 residues. The V gene end was trimmed by 5 bases and the J gene end by 2 bases; junction bases not matched to a gene: 9. CDR3 protein: CASSPRLAGGDTDTQYF. In nucleotides, the CDR3 is TGTGCCAGCAGCCCGCGTCTAGCGGGAGGAGACACAGATACGCAGTATTTT. Variable domain in full (rest from reference TRBV11-3 and TRBJ2-3): EAGVVQSPRYKIIEKKQPVAFWCNPISGHNTLYWYLQNLGQGPELLIRYENEEAVDDSQLPKDRFSAERLKGVDSTLKIQPAELGDSAVYLCASSPRLAGGDTDTQYFGPGTRLTVL.

The CDR3 bases are TGCGCCAGCAAACAGGGGGCTTACGAGCAGTACTTC. Its translation is CASKQGAYEQYF. V usage is TRBV10-1 and J usage is TRBJ2-7; TRBD1 matches at 9 bases. The J segment lost 4 bases and the V segment lost 7 bases, leaving 2 bases of the junction unmatched. This CDR3 spans 12 amino acids. Germline-derived CDR1 and CDR2 are WNHNN and SYGVQD (reference sequence).

The rearrangement joins TRBV18 to TRBJ2-3, with TRBD1 identical over 9 bases. V trimming: 5 bases; J trimming: 3 bases; junction bases outside the gene matches: 6. Germline loops: CDR1 KGHSH, CDR2 LQKENI. The CDR3 loop spans 15 amino acids. This CDR3 reads CASSTGGGLTDTQYF. CDR3 nucleotides: TGTGCCAGCTCAACAGGGGGCGGTTTGACAGATACGCAGTATTTT. Full variable domain (remainder filled in from reference TRBV18 and TRBJ2-3): NAGVMQNPRHLVRRRGQEARLRCSPMKGHSHVYWYRQLPEEGLKFMVYLQKENIIDESGMPKERFSAEFPKEGPSILRIQQVVRGDSAAYFCASSTGGGLTDTQYFGPGTRLTVL.

V usage is TRBV10-3 and J usage is TRBJ1-1; D is perhaps TRBD1 (5 bases). Germline V gene sequence: CDR1 ENHRY, CDR2 SYGVKD. The CDR3 loop spans 15 amino acids. The V gene lost 0 bases and the J gene lost 4 bases, with 12 bases spanning the gap. This CDR3 reads CAISESQVMGTEAFF. CDR3 nucleotides: TGTGCCATCAGTGAGTCACAGGTAATGGGCACTGAAGCTTTCTTT.

J is TRBJ2-2 and V is TRBV7-9, with a possible D match to TRBD2 (7 bases). This CDR3 region has 16 residues. The V and J ends lost 11 bases and 7 bases respectively, with 26 bases between them. Germline lookup yields CDR1 SEHNR and CDR2 FQNEAQ (reference sequence). The CDR3 sequence: CAVEDGGGRVGGELFF. CDR3 in DNA: TGTGCCGTCGAAGATGGGGGCGGGAGAGTCGGCGGGGAGCTGTTTTTT. The full variable domain, with the rest looked up from reference TRBV7-9 and TRBJ2-2, is DTGVSQNPRHKITKRGQNVTFRCDPISEHNRLYWYRQTLGQGPEFLTYFQNEAQLEKSRLLSDRFSAERPKGSFSTLEIQRTEQGDSAMYLCAVEDGGGRVGGELFFGEGSRLTVL.

V gene TRBV6-5 combines with J gene TRBJ2-3; maybe TRBD2 (5 bases). V was cut by 2 bases and J by 2 bases, with 14 bases left in between. The length of the CDR3 is 16 residues. Germline V gives CDR1 MNHEY, CDR2 SVGAGI. DNA of the CDR3: TGTGCCAGCAGTTACCGGGGTGGACCCCACACAGATACGCAGTATTTT. This codes for CASSYRGGPHTDTQYF.

V gene TRBV7-2 combines with J gene TRBJ2-5; 8 bases are a match to TRBD1. CDR3 length: 13 amino acids. V lost 6 bases and J lost 6; bases outside the gene matches: 6. Germline assignment: CDR1 SGHTA and CDR2 FQGNSA. This CDR3 reads CASSRGQGKTQYF. In DNA form, the CDR3 reads TGTGCCAGCAGTCGTGGACAGGGAAAGACCCAGTACTTC. Supplemented by reference TRBV7-2 and TRBJ2-5, the full variable domain reads GAGVSQSPSNKVTEKGKDVELRCDPISGHTALYWYRQSLGQGLEFLIYFQGNSAPDKSGLPSDRFSAERTGGSVSTLTIQRTQQEDSAVYLCASSRGQGKTQYFGPGTRLLVL.